The 5 T cell receptor beta chains reported below all come from one sample, sequenced in a study of control samples from healthy donors and cancer patients. Using immunoSEQ multiplex PCR, the repertoire was profiled, and TCRdb retains in-frame clones only, with some absent. This sample has approximately 10,000 clones, with under 95% found just once. The specimen was PBMCs. These receptors all stem from a man aged 55 to 70 with colorectal cancer.

The gene calls are TRBV28 and TRBJ2-3; D perhaps matches TRBD1 (6 bases). Germline values: CDR1 MDHEN, CDR2 SYDVKM. Trimming stripped 6 bases from V and 0 bases from J, with 22 bases between. The CDR3 sequence is 18 residues long. The CDR3 nucleotides are TGTGCCAGCAGCAAGGACAATGTGGGGGCCTCTAGCACAGATACGCAGTATTTT. Translating it yields CASSKDNVGASSTDTQYF.

The chain employs TRBV12-3 or TRBV12-4 and TRBJ1-5; D remains ambiguous. This CDR3 is 13 amino acids long. The V end was cut by 3 bases, the J end by 5 bases, with 8 bases between. The CDR3 bases are TGTGCCAGCAGTTTCACCCTGGATCAGCCCCAGCATTTT. This codes for CASSFTLDQPQHF.

The chain recombines TRBV7-3 with TRBJ2-7; D might be TRBD1 (5 bases). V lost 0 bases and J lost 3, with 9 bases in between. The germline V gene encodes CDR1 SGHTA and CDR2 FQGTGA. The CDR3 has 14 residues. The CDR3 reads CASSLTGVGYEQYF. CDR3 in DNA: TGTGCCAGCAGCTTAACAGGGGTGGGCTACGAGCAGTACTTC.

This chain uses TRBV12-5 with TRBJ2-5, with D possibly being TRBD2 (5 bases). The CDR3 contains 13 residues. The ends were cut back, 3 bases at V and 5 bases at J, with 10 bases in the middle. CDR1 is LGHNT and CDR2 is FRNRAP in the germline V gene. The CDR3 DNA reads TGTGCTAGTGGTTTCAGCGGAGACGAGACCCAGTACTTC. Protein sequence: CASGFSGDETQYF.

This chain joins TRBV30 and TRBJ2-7; no clear D gene. V lost 0 bases and J lost 4, with 7 bases in between. CDR1 and CDR2 (germline): GTSNPN, SVGIG (reference sequence). The CDR3 is 12 amino acids. The DNA for the CDR3 is TGTGCCTGGAGTGTTTTTCCTTACGAGCAGTACTTC. Protein product: CAWSVFPYEQYF. The full variable domain, its missing parts supplied by reference TRBV30 and TRBJ2-7, is SQTIHQWPATLVQPVGSPLSLECTVEGTSNPNLYWYRQAAGRGLQLLFYSVGIGQISSEVPQNLSASRPQDRQFILSSKKLLLSDSGFYLCAWSVFPYEQYFGPGTRLTVT.